This T cell receptor beta chain is drawn from a study of T cell repertoires in cytomegalovirus infection. In TCRdb, the reads were re-called with MiXCR into one record per CDR3 protein. The sample lists about 900,000 distinct CDR3 sequences, around 30% seen once, with around 15% in the top ten. Worth noting for this clonotype: Its target is not known.

The sample here was cultured CD8+ T cells from PBMCs, taken from culture after CMV antigen stimulation. This clonotype was sampled from a human donor in good health (CMV status not recorded). Some clones in this sample may be carry-over from other donors' samples.

CDR3 bases: TGTGCCAGTGGACACTCGGGGGGCACTGAAGCTTTCTTT. Translation: CASGHSGGTEAFF. This chain joins TRBV19 and TRBJ1-1; perhaps TRBD1 as D (5 bases). The CDR3 has 13 residues. V was shortened by 8 bases and J by 4 bases, with 14 bases between the two germline ends. The V gene's germline CDR1 is LNHDA and CDR2 SQIVND (reference sequence).